Detailed here is one TCR beta chain. V shed 4 bases and J shed 0 bases, with 6 bases lying between them. This CDR3 region has 13 residues. Germline V lookup: CDR1 KGHSH, CDR2 LQKENI. The table came from immunoSEQ multiplex PCR; TCRdb's copy has only in-frame clones and leaves some out. The table records just under 90,000 clones, roughly 90% of them present only once. The sample belongs to a study of blood T cell repertoires in COVID-19. Study-level background: Some COVID-19 samples were acute and others convalescent; all came from the United States, Italy and Spain.

V gene TRBV18 combines with J gene TRBJ1-1; D is undetermined. This clonotype was obtained from a man aged 55 to 70 with acute or convalescent COVID-19. The sample comprised peripheral blood. The DNA for the CDR3 is TGTGCCAGCTCACTAGACATGAACACTGAAGCTTTCTTT. It encodes CASSLDMNTEAFF. Complete variable domain (other parts from reference TRBV18 and TRBJ1-1): NAGVMQNPRHLVRRRGQEARLRCSPMKGHSHVYWYRQLPEEGLKFMVYLQKENIIDESGMPKERFSAEFPKEGPSILRIQQVVRGDSAAYFCASSLDMNTEAFFGQGTRLTVV.